The 15 T cell receptor beta chains listed next were all sequenced from one sample in a study of T-cell reconstitution after alpha-beta-depleted transplantation in children (dated by TCRdb to about 2016). The library came from PCR. TCRdb records Illumina HiSeq 2500 as the sequencer. TCR library preparation used molecular barcoding, with unique molecular identifiers applied to normalize quantification of the TCRbeta repertoire. TCRdb itself trimmed the public reads at Q25 with fastp, ran MiXCR and retained productive beta chains. Merged by CDR3 protein, the rows form single entries marked with the most common genes and DNA. Present in this sample are over 200,000 distinct CDR3 sequences, roughly 10% of which were seen just once. Roughly 30% of the sample is taken by the ten largest. According to the study, the label for this sample's treatment or condition signals: allogeneic hematopoietic cell transplantation with graft depleted of TCRalphabeta T cells and CD19 B cells.

This specimen was PBMCs, taken before TCRalphabeta/CD19-depleted stem cell transplant. These receptors all come from a child under three years old with acute myeloid leukemia, due to receive a stem cell transplant.

This clonotype was recorded at least ten times. This chain uses TRBV20-1 with TRBJ2-1, with no clear D. The CDR3 extends over 12 amino acids. Trimming cost V 3 bases and J 9 bases, with 12 bases left between them. CDR1 is DFQATT, CDR2 SNEGSKA, per germline (reference sequence). In nucleotides, the CDR3 is TGCAGTGCTAGGATACCGCACGGTGAGCAGTTCTTC. Translated: CSARIPHGEQFF.

This clonotype was counted ten times or more. The chain has TRBV29-1 and TRBJ2-7; 9 bases align to TRBD1. The CDR3 consists of 14 residues. Losses at the gene ends were 4 bases for V and 7 bases for J; bases not matched to a gene: 11. Germline V gene sequence: CDR1 SQVTM, CDR2 ANQGSEA. DNA of the CDR3: TGCAGCGTTGGAAGAAGGGACAGGGTAAAGGAGCAGTACTTC. Its protein is CSVGRRDRVKEQYF.

This clonotype was counted ten times or more. The chain uses TRBV5-5 and TRBJ1-3, with D unresolved. The germline gives CDR1 SGHKS, CDR2 YYEKEE (reference sequence). The CDR3 runs to 16 residues. Trimming pared 0 bases from V and 3 bases from J, leaving 13 bases between. As DNA, the CDR3 is TGTGCCAGCAGCTTGGGGGAGGGCACTCTTGGAAACACCATATATTTT. It is translated as CASSLGEGTLGNTIYF.

Ten or more counts support this clonotype. The J gene is TRBJ2-1, the V gene TRBV2, with D possibly being TRBD2 (5 bases). V lost 3 bases to trimming and J lost 2 bases, with 11 bases between them. Germline lookup yields CDR1 SNHLY and CDR2 FYNNEI. This CDR3 has 15 residues. The CDR3: CASSDLSGPYNEQFF. The DNA for the CDR3 is TGTGCCAGCAGTGACCTAAGCGGCCCCTACAATGAGCAGTTCTTC. Full variable domain (missing parts from reference TRBV2 and TRBJ2-1): EPEVTQTPSHQVTQMGQEVILRCVPISNHLYFYWYRQILGQKVEFLVSFYNNEISEKSEIFDDQFSVERPDGSNFTLKIRSTKLEDSAMYFCASSDLSGPYNEQFFGPGTRLTVL.

This clonotype was seen repeatedly, ten times or more. The chain employs TRBV5-1 and TRBJ1-2, with 7 positions matching TRBD1. With 4 bases clipped from V and 6 bases from J, the junction kept 12 bases outside the gene matches. Germline CDR1 SGHRS, CDR2 YFSETQ. The CDR3 is 15 residues long. CDR3 coding DNA: TGCGCCAGCAGCGGTGGCGACAGGGCGGCAAATGGCTACACCTTC. Residues: CASSGGDRAANGYTF.

In its sample, this clonotype was seen a few times. V gene TRBV5-1 combines with J gene TRBJ2-7; TRBD1 matches 11 bases. The ends lost 4 bases at V and 7 bases at J; junction bases unmatched: 10. The CDR3 extends over 15 amino acids. Germline lookup yields CDR1 SGHRS and CDR2 YFSETQ. DNA of the CDR3: TGCGCCAGCAGCGAGGACAGGGGGCTTCGTGGAGAGCAGTACTTC. It codes for CASSEDRGLRGEQYF.

The J gene is TRBJ1-6, the V gene TRBV7-9; no clear D. V lost 6 bases to trimming and J lost 1 base, with 10 bases between them. This CDR3 is 15 amino acids long. Germline lookup yields CDR1 SEHNR and CDR2 FQNEAQ (reference sequence). The CDR3 DNA reads as TGTGCCAGCAGAGCCCAGGTTTCCTATAATTCACCCCTCCACTTT. Translating gives CASRAQVSYNSPLHF.

The rearrangement uses TRBV9 and TRBJ2-5; TRBD2 agrees at 12 bases. There are 16 residues in the CDR3. Germline V gene lookup returns CDR1 SGDLS and CDR2 YYNGEE. V was pared by 2 bases and J by 4 bases, with 6 bases of the junction left unmatched. The CDR3 reads CASSVRLAGAGETQYF. The CDR3 DNA follows: TGTGCCAGCAGCGTTCGACTAGCGGGAGCGGGAGAGACCCAGTACTTC.

This clonotype was detected many times. The V and J genes are TRBV9 and TRBJ1-2; D ambiguous. Germline-derived CDR1 and CDR2 are SGDLS and YYNGEE. V was shortened by 2 bases and J by 3 bases, with 8 bases between the two germline ends. The CDR3 spans 13 residues. DNA of the CDR3: TGTGCCAGCAGCGTTGACGGAGACTATGGCTACACCTTC. This translates into CASSVDGDYGYTF.

There are many counts of this clonotype. J is TRBJ2-2 and V is TRBV5-1, with TRBD1 matching over 9 bases. The CDR3 spans 14 residues. V trimming: 4 bases; J trimming: 7 bases; junction bases outside the gene matches: 5. The germline CDR1 and CDR2 sequences are SGHRS and YFSETQ. The CDR3 is CASSTTGGIGELFF. CDR3 coding DNA: TGCGCCAGCAGCACGACAGGGGGGATCGGGGAGCTGTTTTTT.

This clonotype has a count of ten or more. This chain uses TRBV28 with TRBJ2-7, with no clear D. Trimming removed 5 bases at V and 3 bases at J, with 17 bases between. From germline, CDR1 is MDHEN and CDR2 SYDVKM. The CDR3 contains 15 residues. The CDR3 sequence is CASSLGRDLIYEQYF. The CDR3 coding sequence is TGTGCCAGCAGTCTAGGGCGAGACCTTATCTACGAGCAGTACTTC.

This clonotype was seen repeatedly, ten times or more. J is TRBJ1-5 and V is TRBV4-1; 9 nucleotides match TRBD1. Germline CDR1 is MGHRA and CDR2 is YSYEKL. The length of the CDR3 is 19 residues. The J segment lost 1 base and the V segment lost 4 bases, leaving 14 bases of the junction unmatched. CDR3 protein: CASSPGLPGQGRSNQPQHF. DNA for the CDR3: TGCGCCAGCAGCCCCGGTCTACCGGGACAGGGAAGGAGCAATCAGCCCCAGCATTTT.

The sample holds a few counts of this clonotype. This chain links TRBV20-1 with TRBJ2-7; D is undetermined. The V end was cut by 1 base, the J end by 2 bases, with 9 bases between. CDR3 size: 13 residues. The germline CDR1 and CDR2 sequences are DFQATT and SNEGSKA (reference sequence). This CDR3 is CSARGATPYEQYF. The CDR3 DNA sequence: TGCAGTGCTAGAGGGGCTACCCCCTACGAGCAGTACTTC.

This clonotype was seen many times. V usage is TRBV29-1 and J usage is TRBJ1-1; 7 bases fit TRBD1. Germline loops: CDR1 SQVTM, CDR2 ANQGSEA. The CDR3 is made up of 12 amino acids. V lost 6 bases to trimming and J lost 6 bases; unmatched junction nucleotides: 7. This CDR3 is CSVAGTAPEAFF. The CDR3 DNA reads TGCAGCGTGGCCGGGACAGCCCCTGAAGCTTTCTTT. The complete variable domain, with remaining parts taken from reference TRBV29-1 and TRBJ1-1, reads SAVISQKPSRDICQRGTSLTIQCQVDSQVTMMFWYRQQPGQSLTLIATANQGSEATYESGFVIDKFPISRPNLTFSTLTVSNMSPEDSSIYLCSVAGTAPEAFFGQGTRLTVV.

As regards this clonotype: A much more abundant neighbour one base away suggests this may be a read error. The V and J genes are TRBV20-1 and TRBJ2-7; no clear D. The CDR3 is 11 residues long. Germline values: CDR1 DFQATT, CDR2 SNEGSKA (reference sequence). V was pared by 3 bases and J by 8 bases, with 11 bases between. CDR3 DNA sequence: TGCAGTGCTAGTGCATCCGGCAAGCAGTACTTC. Its translation is CSASASGKQYF.